The 9 T cell receptor beta chains below all came from one sample that was sequenced in a study of OX40 agonist ivuxolimab in advanced cancers. Assay used: immunoSEQ multiplex PCR; TCRdb lists only in-frame clones, some missing. This sample yields about 62,000 clones, of which more than 85% are seen a single time; 0.62% belongs to the top ten. Material: CD4+ or CD8+ T cells sorted from blood, obtained in a trial of the OX40 agonist ivuxolimab. The receptors were sampled from an adult with an advanced solid tumor such as melanoma, head and neck, liver or kidney cancer.

This sequence joins TRBV18 and TRBJ1-5, with TRBD1 as a possible D gene (5 bases). The CDR3 covers 15 residues. The V end was cut by 0 bases, the J end by 6 bases, with 12 bases between. Germline-derived CDR1 and CDR2 are KGHSH and LQKENI. The CDR3: CASSPPSTGGQPQHF. In DNA, the CDR3 is TGTGCCAGCTCACCACCGTCAACTGGGGGTCAGCCCCAGCATTTT.

J is TRBJ2-5 and V is TRBV13, with 13 bases matching TRBD2. The CDR3 runs to 16 residues. The trim removed 1 base at V and 5 bases at J, leaving 4 bases unmatched. Germline values: CDR1 PRHDT, CDR2 FYEKMQ (reference sequence). In DNA, the CDR3 is TGTGCCAGCAGCTTAGCGGGACTAGCGGGATTTGAGACCCAGTACTTC. Protein: CASSLAGLAGFETQYF.

Points on this clone: At one end, the junction sequence differs from germline, possibly due to a read error. The CDR3 is CASSGGRASLNEQFF. The CDR3 DNA follows: TGTGCCAGTAGTGGCGGGAGGGCCTCCCTCAATGAGCAGTTCTTC. The chain employs TRBV6-1 and TRBJ2-1; TRBD2 aligns across 9 bases. The length of the CDR3 is 15 residues. In germline, CDR1 is MNHNS, CDR2 SASEGT.

This clone was observed a single time. The CDR3 spells CASSLWGGSTDTQYF. CDR3 in DNA: TGTGCCAGCAGCTTATGGGGGGGCTCGACAGATACGCAGTATTTT. The gene calls are TRBV11-1 and TRBJ2-3; tentatively, D is TRBD2 (7 bases). With 2 bases removed from V and 3 bases from J, the gap between germline ends came to 12 bases. This CDR3 spans 15 amino acids. CDR1 is SGHAT and CDR2 is FQDESV in the germline V gene (reference sequence).

The chain employs TRBV7-3 and TRBJ1-5; no reliable D call. This CDR3 region has 15 residues. The V gene's germline CDR1 is SGHTA and CDR2 FQGTGA. V lost 6 bases to trimming and J lost 2 bases, with 14 bases between them. CDR3 sequence reads: CASRHTRDGNQPQHF. As DNA, the CDR3 is TGTGCCAGCAGACATACAAGGGATGGCAATCAGCCCCAGCATTTT.

The chain employs TRBV25-1 and TRBJ2-3; 8 bases are a match to TRBD2. The CDR3 contains 15 residues. Losses at the gene ends were 3 bases for V and 13 bases for J; bases not matched to a gene: 15. Germline V gene lookup returns CDR1 MGHDK and CDR2 SYGVNS. The CDR3 reads CASSDDRAGALRKYF. The CDR3 region has the DNA TGTGCCAGCAGTGATGACCGAGCGGGGGCCCTCCGGAAGTATTTT.

The V call is TRBV7-2, the J call TRBJ1-2, with a weak D call TRBD1 (6 bases). Trimming pared 1 base from V and 1 base from J, leaving 10 bases between. This CDR3 has 15 amino acids. Germline CDR1 and CDR2: SGHTA and FQGNSA. CDR3 in amino acids: CASSLGAGVNYGYTF. The DNA of the CDR3 is TGTGCCAGCAGCTTAGGGGCAGGGGTTAACTATGGCTACACCTTC. Supplemented by reference TRBV7-2 and TRBJ1-2, the full variable domain reads GAGVSQSPSNKVTEKGKDVELRCDPISGHTALYWYRQSLGQGLEFLIYFQGNSAPDKSGLPSDRFSAERTGGSVSTLTIQRTQQEDSAVYLCASSLGAGVNYGYTFGSGTRLTVV.

CDR3 loop: CASSLVGGTGELFF. CDR3 in DNA: TGTGCCAGCAGCTTAGTGGGGGGCACCGGGGAGCTGTTTTTT. The chain is built from TRBV13 and TRBJ2-2; tentative D call: TRBD2 (6 bases). Trimming took 1 base from V and 4 from J, leaving 7 bases between them. The V gene's germline CDR1 is PRHDT and CDR2 FYEKMQ (reference sequence). The CDR3 has 14 residues.

This chain joins TRBV7-2 and TRBJ2-5; D is possibly TRBD1 (6 bases). The V gene's germline CDR1 is SGHTA and CDR2 FQGNSA. Trimming pared 5 bases from V and 5 bases from J, leaving 18 bases between. The CDR3 loop spans 15 amino acids. Here the CDR3 reads CASSLRTDYRETQYF. The DNA of the CDR3 is TGTGCCAGCAGCCTTAGGACAGACTACCGGGAGACCCAGTACTTC.